Following are 30 T cell receptor beta chains from one sample sequenced in a study of early T cells in non-severe SARS-CoV-2 infection. Each CDR3 protein gets one entry after TCRdb re-called the 5' RACE reads with MiXCR. The sample lists about 92,000 distinct CDR3 sequences, approximately 16% occurring once. The specimen was whole blood. Receptors were obtained from an adult who was a healthcare worker with PCR-confirmed SARS-CoV-2 infection or an uninfected control (not recorded which).

This sequence joins TRBV10-3 and TRBJ1-5, with D perhaps TRBD1 (6 bases). The V end was cut by 3 bases, the J end by 5 bases, with 11 bases between. Germline-derived CDR1 and CDR2 are ENHRY and SYGVKD. The CDR3 length is 14 residues. The CDR3 nucleotides read TGTGCCATCAGTGATGAAACAGGGTATCAGCCCCAGCATTTT. It codes for CAISDETGYQPQHF.

This clonotype came up a few times. V and J are TRBV7-9 and TRBJ1-5, with 7 positions matching TRBD1. CDR1 and CDR2 from the germline V gene are SEHNR and FQNEAQ (reference sequence). V shed 4 bases, J shed 5 bases, and the junction held 8 bases outside the gene matches. This CDR3 comprises 15 residues. The CDR3 spells CASSSNRDSYQPQHF. CDR3 nucleotides: TGTGCCAGCAGCTCCAACCGGGACAGCTATCAGCCCCAGCATTTT.

The rearrangement links TRBV10-3 to TRBJ2-3, with D unresolved. V dropped 6 bases and J dropped 0 bases, with 16 bases sitting between them. CDR1 and CDR2 (germline): ENHRY, SYGVKD. The CDR3 length is 16 residues. DNA for the CDR3: TGTGCCATCAGCCCTTTGGCAGGTTCTAGCACAGATACGCAGTATTTT. Translating gives CAISPLAGSSTDTQYF.

V gene TRBV6-6 combines with J gene TRBJ1-2, with 7 bases aligning to TRBD1. This CDR3 is built from 14 residues. The V and J ends lost 4 bases and 8 bases, in that order; junction bases with no gene match: 10. Germline V gives CDR1 MNHNY, CDR2 SVGAGI (reference sequence). CDR3 sequence (DNA): TGTGCCAGCAGTTCCCGCTCAGGGGGATCCGGCTACACCTTC. Translated, it gives CASSSRSGGSGYTF.

The chain is built from TRBV14 and TRBJ1-2, with 8 bases identical to TRBD1. With V trimmed by 0 bases and J by 4 bases, 10 bases remained unmatched. The germline CDR1 and CDR2 sequences are SGHDN and FVKESK. This CDR3 contains 17 residues. CDR3 loop: CASSQDSSRGRLYGYTF. DNA of the CDR3: TGTGCCAGCAGCCAAGATAGTAGCAGGGGGCGGCTCTATGGCTACACCTTC.

This clonotype came up many times. V and J are TRBV11-2 and TRBJ2-1; 13 nucleotides agree with TRBD2. The V segment lost 6 bases and the J segment 10 bases; nucleotides outside the gene matches: 9. The CDR3 length is 15 residues. The germline V gene encodes CDR1 SGHAT and CDR2 FQNNGV. The CDR3, as DNA: TGTGCCAGCAGACCTACTAGCGGGAGGGATCAGGAGCAGTTCTTC. This gives the protein CASRPTSGRDQEQFF.

The chain is built from TRBV5-5 and TRBJ2-1; D may correspond to TRBD1 or TRBD2 (5 bases each). In germline, CDR1 is SGHKS, CDR2 YYEKEE (reference sequence). The CDR3 has 12 residues. Trimming removed 0 bases at V and 12 bases at J, with 10 bases between. The CDR3 nucleotides are TGTGCCAGCAGCTTGGAGGGGAGAGGGCAGTTCTTC. This translates into CASSLEGRGQFF.

The chain uses TRBV20-1 and TRBJ1-1, with D maybe TRBD1 (6 bases). Germline V gene data show CDR1 as DFQATT and CDR2 as SNEGSKA (reference sequence). CDR3 length: 14 residues. CDR3: CRADIFTGMTEAFF. Written as DNA, the CDR3 is TGCAGGGCAGACATATTCACAGGGATGACTGAAGCTTTCTTT.

This chain uses TRBV6-5 with TRBJ1-1; D may be TRBD1 (6 bases). The V end was cut by 1 base, the J end by 4 bases, with 10 bases between. There are 14 residues in the CDR3. CDR1 MNHEY and CDR2 SVGAGI come from the germline V gene. The CDR3 DNA is TGTGCCAGCAGTTACTTGGGGGCTGGCACTGAAGCTTTCTTT. It is translated as CASSYLGAGTEAFF.

The CDR3 here is CASSSTSGRAAVTDTQYF. In nucleotides, the CDR3 is TGTGCCAGCAGCTCGACTAGCGGGAGGGCAGCGGTAACAGATACGCAGTATTTT. The gene calls are TRBV7-9 and TRBJ2-3; 14 bases are a match to TRBD2. CDR3 length equals 18 residues. V lost 4 bases and J lost 3; bases outside the gene matches: 9. The germline V gene has CDR1 SEHNR and CDR2 FQNEAQ (reference sequence). Supplemented by reference TRBV7-9 and TRBJ2-3, the full variable domain reads DTGVSQNPRHKITKRGQNVTFRCDPISEHNRLYWYRQTLGQGPEFLTYFQNEAQLEKSRLLSDRFSAERPKGSFSTLEIQRTEQGDSAMYLCASSSTSGRAAVTDTQYFGPGTRLTVL.

The chain combines TRBV2 with TRBJ1-5; D gene ambiguous. The CDR3 consists of 12 residues. Trimming stripped 5 bases from V and 11 bases from J, with 13 bases between. Germline-derived CDR1 and CDR2 are SNHLY and FYNNEI. CDR3 nucleotide sequence: TGTGCCAGCAGTCGTGACCGTCTAGCCCAGCATTTT. It is translated as CASSRDRLAQHF.

The chain links TRBV27 to TRBJ2-7, with a tentative D call TRBD1 (7 bases). This CDR3 comprises 13 residues. Trimming left V 7 bases short and J 5 bases short, with 15 bases between. Germline lookup yields CDR1 MNHEY and CDR2 SMNVEV (reference sequence). The CDR3 protein is CASKSSGGNEQYF. In DNA form, the CDR3 reads TGTGCCAGCAAATCGTCAGGGGGGAACGAGCAGTACTTC.

This clonotype was seen a handful of times. The germline gene is not matched at one end of the junction; a read error may be the cause. The chain uses TRBV7-9 and TRBJ2-6; tentatively, D is TRBD1 (6 bases). The CDR3 length is 17 residues. Germline CDR1 SEHNR, CDR2 FQNEAQ (reference sequence). This chain's CDR3 is CASSVMTGSDRTNVLIF. The CDR3 nucleotides are TGTGCCAGCAGCGTCATGACAGGTTCGGATCGGACCAACGTCCTGATTTTC. The full variable domain, with the rest looked up from reference TRBV7-9 and TRBJ2-6, is DTGVSQNPRHKITKRGQNVTFRCDPISEHNRLYWYRQTLGQGPEFLTYFQNEAQLEKSRLLSDRFSAERPKGSFSTLEIQRTEQGDSAMYLCASSVMTGSDRTNVLIFGAGSRLTVL.

This clonotype was picked up a small number of times. The chain recombines TRBV23-1 with TRBJ2-4; perhaps D is TRBD1 or TRBD2 (5 bases each). TRBV23-1 is identified as an open reading frame with a role that is uncertain. V dropped 1 base and J dropped 4 bases, with 11 bases sitting between them. The CDR3 length is 15 residues. CDR3 residues: CASSQWKGTKNIQYF. The CDR3 nucleotides read TGCGCCAGCAGTCAATGGAAGGGGACGAAAAACATTCAGTACTTC.

The rearrangement links TRBV9 to TRBJ2-1; 9 bases are a match to TRBD2. J lost 8 bases, V lost 3 bases, and 9 bases had no gene match. The CDR3 has 15 amino acids. Germline V gives CDR1 SGDLS, CDR2 YYNGEE. The CDR3 nucleotides are TGTGCCAGCAGCGGACTAGCGGAGAGCGGCTATGAGCAGTTCTTC. Encoded protein: CASSGLAESGYEQFF. Based on the CDR3 plus reference TRBV9 and TRBJ2-1, the full variable domain is DSGVTQTPKHLITATGQRVTLRCSPRSGDLSVYWYQQSLDQGLQFLIQYYNGEERAKGNILERFSAQQFPDLHSELNLSSLELGDSALYFCASSGLAESGYEQFFGPGTRLTVL.

This chain joins TRBV11-2 and TRBJ2-5; TRBD2 might be the D (6 bases). The CDR3 runs to 13 residues. Trimming took off 3 bases at V and 2 bases at J, with 7 bases between the two ends. CDR1 SGHAT and CDR2 FQNNGV come from the germline V gene. CDR3 DNA: TGTGCCAGCAGCTTTAGCGGACAAGAGACCCAGTACTTC. It specifies CASSFSGQETQYF. The variable domain in full, with the rest retrieved from reference TRBV11-2 and TRBJ2-5, is EAGVAQSPRYKIIEKRQSVAFWCNPISGHATLYWYQQILGQGPKLLIQFQNNGVVDDSQLPKDRFSAERLKGVDSTLKIQPAKLEDSAVYLCASSFSGQETQYFGPGTRLLVL.

J is TRBJ2-1 and V is TRBV7-9; 11 positions match TRBD2. CDR1 is SEHNR, CDR2 FQNEAQ, per germline (reference sequence). The CDR3 runs 15 residues. The V and J ends lost 5 bases and 9 bases, in that order; junction bases with no gene match: 9. For the CDR3, the DNA is TGTGCCAGCAGCGTACTAGCGGGAGAAGTCAGTGAGCAGTTCTTC. This codes for CASSVLAGEVSEQFF.

This clonotype has just a few counts. The rearrangement links TRBV6-4 to TRBJ2-1, with 11 bases that match TRBD2. The CDR3 runs 14 residues. The V gene end was trimmed by 4 bases and the J gene end by 8 bases; junction bases not matched to a gene: 4. Per the germline V gene, CDR1 is MRHNA and CDR2 is SNTAGT. The CDR3 loop reads CASSALAGGDEQFF. In DNA, the CDR3 is TGTGCCAGCAGTGCTTTAGCGGGAGGGGATGAGCAGTTCTTC.

The chain joins TRBV18 to TRBJ2-7; 8 nucleotides line up with TRBD1. This CDR3 contains 14 residues. Germline CDR1 KGHSH, CDR2 LQKENI. Trimming at V came to 5 bases and at J to 2 bases, leaving 5 bases not matched to a gene. The chain's CDR3 is CASSWRTGTYEQYF. CDR3 in DNA: TGTGCCAGCTCATGGCGGACAGGGACCTACGAGCAGTACTTC.

There are a few counts of this clonotype. The rearrangement links TRBV11-2 to TRBJ1-1, with 8 bases lining up with TRBD1. The germline CDR1 and CDR2 sequences are SGHAT and FQNNGV. The CDR3 has 16 residues. The trim removed 4 bases at V and 2 bases at J, leaving 9 bases unmatched. The CDR3 DNA follows: TGTGCCAGCAGCTCGTCGACAGGGGCCCACAACACTGAAGCTTTCTTT. Encoded protein: CASSSSTGAHNTEAFF.

This clonotype came up many times. This chain uses TRBV20-1 with TRBJ2-2, with 11 nucleotides matching TRBD1. The CDR3 is made up of 16 amino acids. Trimming at V came to 6 bases and at J to 4 bases, leaving 10 bases not matched to a gene. Germline V gene lookup returns CDR1 DFQATT and CDR2 SNEGSKA (reference sequence). The CDR3 loop reads CSARTGGIRGTGELFF. Written as DNA, the CDR3 is TGCAGTGCCCGGACAGGGGGCATTCGCGGCACCGGGGAGCTGTTTTTT.

V usage is TRBV7-9 and J usage is TRBJ2-7; D remains ambiguous. Trimming pared 2 bases from V and 5 bases from J, leaving 10 bases between. Germline V gene sequence: CDR1 SEHNR, CDR2 FQNEAQ (reference sequence). The CDR3 covers 13 residues. This CDR3 is CASSLLARHEQYF. The CDR3, as DNA: TGTGCCAGCAGCTTATTGGCCAGGCACGAGCAGTACTTC.

This clonotype was seen only a few times. CDR3 DNA sequence: TGTGCCAGCAGTTCGGGACAGGGGGCTGGGGCCAACGTCCTGACTTTC. Translation gives CASSSGQGAGANVLTF. This chain links TRBV12-3 or TRBV12-4 with TRBJ2-6; 11 nucleotides align to TRBD1. This CDR3 is built from 16 residues. The trim removed 4 bases at V and 2 bases at J, leaving 1 base unmatched.

J is TRBJ2-3 and V is TRBV7-8; 7 nucleotides align to TRBD2. Trimming removed 3 bases from V and 5 bases from J; junction bases left unmatched: 5. In germline, CDR1 is SGHVS, CDR2 FQNEAQ. CDR3 size: 14 residues. The CDR3 reads CASSFGLEIDTQYF. In nucleotides, the CDR3 is TGTGCCAGCAGCTTTGGACTAGAAATAGATACGCAGTATTTT.

This clonotype was detected ten times or more. This chain links TRBV29-1 with TRBJ2-3; no firm D call. V was pared by 4 bases and J by 3 bases, with 5 bases between. This CDR3 has 11 amino acids. Germline V lookup: CDR1 SQVTM, CDR2 ANQGSEA. In nucleotides, the CDR3 is TGCAGCGTTGCGGCAACAGATACGCAGTATTTT. Translation gives CSVAATDTQYF.

V gene TRBV20-1 combines with J gene TRBJ1-1; D remains ambiguous. The length of the CDR3 is 14 residues. From germline, CDR1 is DFQATT and CDR2 SNEGSKA (reference sequence). The V end lost 2 bases, the J end lost 7 bases, and 17 bases lay between the germline ends. The chain's CDR3 is CSARSSWGVGEAFF. CDR3 coding DNA: TGCAGTGCTAGATCCTCTTGGGGAGTAGGTGAAGCTTTCTTT.

This clonotype came up a few times. In DNA form, the CDR3 reads TGTGCCAGCAGCTATGGACAGGGGGGCGAGTCTGGGGCCAACGTCCTGACTTTC. Translation gives CASSYGQGGESGANVLTF. The rearrangement links TRBV11-2 to TRBJ2-6, with 10 positions matching TRBD1. With V trimmed by 4 bases and J by 1 base, 7 bases remained unmatched. This CDR3 has 18 amino acids. Germline CDR1 SGHAT, CDR2 FQNNGV.

In this sample, this clonotype turned up a few times. The rearrangement joins TRBV7-6 to TRBJ1-1; D gene uncertain. CDR1 SGHVS and CDR2 FNYEAQ come from the germline V gene. This CDR3 is built from 17 residues. Trimming took 5 bases from V and 0 from J, leaving 19 bases between them. CDR3 residues: CASSDTSGREVNTEAFF. Written as DNA, the CDR3 is TGTGCCAGCAGCGATACCTCCGGGAGGGAAGTGAACACTGAAGCTTTCTTT.

This clonotype was counted a few times. The rearrangement joins TRBV12-3 or TRBV12-4 to TRBJ2-5, with D unresolved. The V end was cut by 6 bases, the J end by 9 bases, with 11 bases between. The CDR3 covers 11 residues. The DNA of the CDR3 is TGTGCCAGCAGCACCTCAGAAGCCCAGTACTTC. It codes for CASSTSEAQYF.

The chain uses TRBV20-1 and TRBJ1-1, with D perhaps matching TRBD1 (6 bases). Per germline, CDR1 DFQATT and CDR2 SNEGSKA (reference sequence). There are 13 residues in the CDR3. Trimming took off 7 bases at V and 5 bases at J, with 17 bases between the two ends. This chain's CDR3 is CSVIGGLGTEAFF. CDR3 DNA: TGCAGTGTAATAGGGGGATTGGGGACTGAAGCTTTCTTT.